This T cell receptor (beta chain) was obtained from a study of OX40 agonist ivuxolimab in advanced cancers. Points from the study as a whole: Antigen specificity remained undetermined for the expanded peripheral T cells.

This clone was recorded only once. What it binds is not known. CDR1 and CDR2 (germline): DFQATT, SNEGSKA (reference sequence). The ends were cut back, 1 base at V and 8 bases at J, with 5 bases in the middle. The CDR3 consists of 10 residues. Repertoires were generated with immunoSEQ multiplex PCR, while TCRdb's copy carries only in-frame clones and drops some. The repertoire holds some 67,000 clones, with approximately 89% as singletons. The sequenced sample was CD4+ or CD8+ T cells sorted from blood, obtained in a trial of the OX40 agonist ivuxolimab. The clonotype comes from an adult with an advanced solid tumor such as melanoma, head and neck, liver or kidney cancer. The chain recombines TRBV20-1 with TRBJ1-2; no clear D. The CDR3 protein is CSARVGGYTF. Written as DNA, the CDR3 is TGCAGTGCTAGAGTCGGGGGCTACACCTTC.